This entry lists 21 T cell receptor beta chains sequenced from one sample in a study of OX40 agonist ivuxolimab in advanced cancers. Sequencing was performed with immunoSEQ multiplex PCR; in TCRdb, only in-frame clones are kept and a portion is missing. The table shows approximately 67,000 clones, with roughly 80% occurring only once. This sample comprised CD4+ or CD8+ T cells sorted from blood, obtained in a trial of the OX40 agonist ivuxolimab. The receptors were gathered from an adult with an advanced solid tumor such as melanoma, head and neck, liver or kidney cancer.

CDR3 protein: CATSRDRGAGNTIYF. CDR3 in DNA: TGTGCCACCAGCAGAGATCGGGGAGCTGGAAACACCATATATTTT. The chain joins TRBV15 to TRBJ1-3; D gene unclear. V shed 0 bases and J shed 2 bases, with 8 bases lying between them. CDR1 is LNHNV, CDR2 YYDKDF, per germline (reference sequence). This CDR3 is built from 15 residues.

This sequence joins TRBV6-1 and TRBJ2-1; D possibly corresponds to TRBD1 (5 bases). The V gene lost 5 bases and the J gene lost 9 bases, with 14 bases spanning the gap. Germline loops: CDR1 MNHNS, CDR2 SASEGT. The CDR3 loop spans 13 amino acids. The CDR3 DNA follows: TGTGCCAGCAGTCTTACTCAGGGAACTGAGCAGTTCTTC. Its protein product is CASSLTQGTEQFF.

The rearrangement links TRBV6-1 to TRBJ2-7, with D perhaps TRBD1 (7 bases). V was trimmed by 6 bases and J by 5 bases, leaving 14 bases between them. CDR1 and CDR2 from the germline V gene are MNHNS and SASEGT. The CDR3 runs to 13 residues. CDR3 region: CASSQQGRHEQYF. CDR3 bases: TGTGCCAGCAGCCAACAGGGGAGGCACGAGCAGTACTTC.

In its sample, this clone was seen once. V is TRBV6-4 and J is TRBJ2-2; 9 positions agree with TRBD1. Germline-derived CDR1 and CDR2 are MRHNA and SNTAGT. Trimming cost V 3 bases and J 6 bases; bases outside gene matches: 5. The CDR3 has 15 residues. CDR3 bases: TGTGCCAGCAGTGAAAACAGGGGGCGACCCGGGGAGCTGTTTTTT. It encodes CASSENRGRPGELFF.

The chain joins TRBV27 to TRBJ2-2; tentatively, D is TRBD2 (5 bases). V shed 5 bases and J shed 5 bases, with 12 bases lying between them. Germline CDR1 reads MNHEY; CDR2 reads SMNVEV (reference sequence). The CDR3 consists of 14 residues. CDR3 region: CASSTRDLTGELFF. For the CDR3, the DNA is TGTGCCAGCAGTACACGGGATTTGACCGGGGAGCTGTTTTTT.

V and J are TRBV19 and TRBJ1-3; D may be TRBD1 (5 bases). V shed 5 bases and J shed 0 bases, with 11 bases lying between them. The germline V gene encodes CDR1 LNHDA and CDR2 SQIVND (reference sequence). The CDR3 runs to 15 residues. The DNA for the CDR3 is TGTGCCAGTAGTGCCCGCGGGGGCTCTGGAAACACCATATATTTT. It encodes CASSARGGSGNTIYF.

The rearrangement links TRBV18 to TRBJ1-1, with TRBD1 as a possible D gene (5 bases). The CDR3 runs 15 residues. V was cut by 2 bases and J by 1 base, with 11 bases left in between. The germline gives CDR1 KGHSH, CDR2 LQKENI. CDR3 in amino acids: CASSPSTAKNTEAFF. The CDR3 coding sequence is TGTGCCAGCTCACCATCGACAGCCAAGAACACTGAAGCTTTCTTT.

The chain's CDR3 is CASSFNLRTAEAFF. CDR3 in DNA: TGTGCCAGCAGCTTCAATCTTAGGACAGCTGAAGCTTTCTTT. The chain carries TRBV14 and TRBJ1-1, with D perhaps matching TRBD1 (6 bases). The V gene lost 5 bases and the J gene lost 6 bases, with 16 bases spanning the gap. In germline, CDR1 is SGHDN, CDR2 FVKESK. This CDR3 region has 14 residues.

The chain employs TRBV10-3 and TRBJ2-3, with TRBD1 matching over 7 bases. With V trimmed by 3 bases and J by 3 bases, 15 bases remained unmatched. Germline values: CDR1 ENHRY, CDR2 SYGVKD. There are 18 residues in the CDR3. CDR3 sequence (DNA): TGTGCCATCAGTGATGGGAAGAGGGGACAGACCCGGACAGATACGCAGTATTTT. Its translation is CAISDGKRGQTRTDTQYF.

This clone has just a few counts. This rearrangement joins TRBV9 to TRBJ2-3, with 8 bases fitting TRBD2. The germline CDR1 and CDR2 sequences are SGDLS and YYNGEE. The CDR3 runs 16 residues. V dropped 2 bases and J dropped 3; count of bases not matched to a gene: 8. The CDR3 sequence is CASSVSAGDRTDTQYF. The CDR3 coding sequence is TGTGCCAGCAGCGTCTCAGCGGGAGATCGGACAGATACGCAGTATTTT.

This clone was detected only once. This chain links TRBV7-2 with TRBJ2-7; TRBD2 aligns across 11 bases. Germline values: CDR1 SGHTA, CDR2 FQGNSA. The CDR3 totals 14 residues. With 5 bases clipped from V and 3 bases from J, the junction kept 3 bases outside the gene matches. CDR3 coding DNA: TGTGCCAGCAGCCCCACTAGCGGGAGCTACGAGCAGTACTTC. Its translation: CASSPTSGSYEQYF. Full variable domain (remainder filled in from reference TRBV7-2 and TRBJ2-7): GAGVSQSPSNKVTEKGKDVELRCDPISGHTALYWYRQSLGQGLEFLIYFQGNSAPDKSGLPSDRFSAERTGGSVSTLTIQRTQQEDSAVYLCASSPTSGSYEQYFGPGTRLTVT.

This rearrangement joins TRBV7-3 to TRBJ2-1; TRBD2 matches at 8 bases. Germline trimming cut 6 bases from V and 3 bases from J; bases unmatched to any gene: 7. CDR3 size: 15 residues. Germline loops: CDR1 SGHTA, CDR2 FQGTGA. Here the CDR3 reads CASSSSGGLYNEQFF. The CDR3 coding sequence is TGTGCCAGCAGTTCGTCGGGAGGGCTCTACAATGAGCAGTTCTTC.

V usage is TRBV5-5 and J usage is TRBJ1-1; weak D call: TRBD1 (5 bases). Germline CDR1 and CDR2: SGHKS and YYEKEE (reference sequence). The CDR3 is 17 amino acids. The V and J ends lost 5 bases and 0 bases respectively, with 20 bases between them. The CDR3 is CASSLKTNRFMNTEAFF. DNA of the CDR3: TGTGCCAGCAGTCTTAAAACTAACAGGTTTATGAACACTGAAGCTTTCTTT. The complete variable domain, with remaining parts taken from reference TRBV5-5 and TRBJ1-1, reads DAGVTQSPTHLIKTRGQQVTLRCSPISGHKSVSWYQQVLGQGPQFIFQYYEKEERGRGNFPDRFSARQFPNYSSELNVNALLLGDSALYLCASSLKTNRFMNTEAFFGQGTRLTVV.

The rearrangement uses TRBV29-1 and TRBJ1-3; D remains unclear. The V end was cut by 4 bases, the J end by 4 bases, with 11 bases between. From germline, CDR1 is SQVTM and CDR2 ANQGSEA. The CDR3 loop spans 13 amino acids. The CDR3 DNA reads TGCAGCGTTGTAAGAGGTGGAGGAAACACCATATATTTT. Its protein product is CSVVRGGGNTIYF.

CDR3: CASSETINGGTEQFF. In DNA, the CDR3 is TGTGCCAGCAGTGAAACCATTAATGGGGGAACCGAGCAGTTCTTC. The V and J genes are TRBV6-1 and TRBJ2-1; D tentatively reads TRBD1 or TRBD2 (5 bases each). Germline V lookup: CDR1 MNHNS, CDR2 SASEGT. V was pared by 2 bases and J by 10 bases, with 18 bases between. This CDR3 has 15 residues.

The chain couples TRBV14 to TRBJ2-7; no definite D call. The V end lost 4 bases, the J end lost 5 bases, and 21 bases lay between the germline ends. The CDR3 length is 16 residues. Germline V CDR1 and CDR2: SGHDN, FVKESK. The CDR3 spells CASSPMGRINADEQYF. The CDR3 nucleotides read TGTGCCAGCAGCCCAATGGGCCGAATTAACGCGGACGAGCAGTACTTC.

This clone was seen once. The rearrangement joins TRBV6-1 to TRBJ2-2; weak D call: TRBD2 (5 bases). The CDR3 length is 15 residues. V was trimmed by 5 bases and J by 0 bases, leaving 10 bases between them. Per germline, CDR1 MNHNS and CDR2 SASEGT. As DNA, the CDR3 is TGTGCCAGCAGTCTATCGGGGTCGAACACCGGGGAGCTGTTTTTT. Encoded protein: CASSLSGSNTGELFF.

This chain links TRBV13 with TRBJ2-3; TRBD1 or TRBD2 may be the D gene (5 bases each). The CDR3 is 15 amino acids. Germline V gives CDR1 PRHDT, CDR2 FYEKMQ (reference sequence). Deletions cut 5 bases from V and 2 bases from J, with 14 bases between. The CDR3: CASSRGRLDTDTQYF. The CDR3 coding sequence is TGTGCCAGCAGCCGGGGACGTCTAGACACAGATACGCAGTATTTT.

This rearrangement joins TRBV7-2 to TRBJ2-7; D is possibly TRBD1 or TRBD2 (5 bases each). Between the trimmed V and J ends, which lost 3 bases and 2 bases, there was a span of 14 bases. In germline, CDR1 is SGHTA, CDR2 FQGNSA. The CDR3 extends over 15 amino acids. The CDR3 here is CASSFTGTPTYEQYF. Here the CDR3 DNA reads TGTGCCAGCAGCTTTACCGGGACCCCGACCTACGAGCAGTACTTC. Using reference TRBV7-2 and TRBJ2-7 for the parts outside the CDR3, the full variable domain is GAGVSQSPSNKVTEKGKDVELRCDPISGHTALYWYRQSLGQGLEFLIYFQGNSAPDKSGLPSDRFSAERTGGSVSTLTIQRTQQEDSAVYLCASSFTGTPTYEQYFGPGTRLTVT.

In its sample, this clone was seen a few times. This sample includes further DNA sequences coding for the same CDR3. V usage is TRBV4-3 and J usage is TRBJ1-1; tentative D call: TRBD1 (5 bases). Germline V gene sequence: CDR1 LGHNA, CDR2 YSLEER. Trimming took off 0 bases at V and 0 bases at J, with 8 bases between the two ends. The CDR3 length is 15 residues. The CDR3 sequence: CASSQEGGVNTEAFF. CDR3 DNA sequence: TGCGCCAGCAGCCAAGAAGGAGGGGTGAACACTGAAGCTTTCTTT.

This rearrangement joins TRBV6-4 to TRBJ2-3, with TRBD1 matching over 7 bases. Trimming took 6 bases from V and 0 from J; bases not matched to a gene: 3. CDR1 and CDR2 from the germline V gene are MRHNA and SNTAGT. This CDR3 spans 14 amino acids. The CDR3 region is CASRQGSSTDTQYF. The CDR3 DNA sequence: TGTGCCAGCAGACAGGGGTCTAGCACAGATACGCAGTATTTT.